What follows describes a single T cell receptor (beta chain). Its antigen is as yet unknown. This entry is derived from a study of CXCR3-negative and CXCR3-positive naive CD8 T cells. In preparing the TRB cDNA libraries, 5' RACE with UMI labels was used. TCRdb processed the 5' RACE reads again and assigns one entry to each CDR3 protein, with no DNA. The table gives some 130,000 distinct CDR3 sequences; the top ten clones make up 0.25% to 0.35% of it. The germline V gene encodes CDR1 MRHNA and CDR2 SNTAGT. The CDR3 loop spans 14 amino acids. Study-wide results and limits: Greater hydrophobicity was found in TRB CDR3s of CXCR3-positive naive cells than of CXCR3-negative naive cells. Naive cells that were CXCR3-negative or CXCR3-positive used TRBV-TRBJ genes alike, while memory cells diverged.

This TCR came from a human donor in good health. Some clones in this sample may be carry-over from other donors' samples. The specimen sequenced was naive CXCR3- CD8+ T cells from blood. Subset given: CD45RO-CCR7+CD27+CD95- naive CD8+ T cells lacking CXCR3 (TNR3-). The J gene is TRBJ2-7, the V gene TRBV6-4; TCRdb proposes TRBD2, but this gene call is untestable without DNA. The CDR3 protein is CASSELAGGYEQYF.